Listed below are T cell receptor beta chains from one sample, sequenced in a study of T cell clones after liver transplantation. Produced via immunoSEQ multiplex PCR; TCRdb's table is partial and in-frame only. The sample comprises about 76,000 clones, around four fifths of which are singletons, and roughly 2.8% rests with the top ten. The sequences come from CD4+ T cells from blood, collected at the 22-month timepoint. These receptors all stem from a human patient who received a liver transplant. Among the T cells, some may be from the graft donor. Each CDR3 is given with its conserved first and last residue. The D gene is left open where the match is weak. Not every row has a clone size; where given, it reads once, few, many or a size class.

TRBJ2-7 15 TRBV7-9 TRBD2 - CASTLGQGLAGAGTF TGTGCCAGCACCCTGGGGCAGGGACTAGCGGGAGCAGGAACTTTC
TRBJ2-4 16 TRBV18 - - CASSPNPGALDNIQYF TGTGCCAGCTCACCAAATCCGGGGGCCTTGGACAACATTCAGTACTTC
TRBJ2-5 15 TRBV4-3 - - CASSQGFTAEETQYF TGCGCCAGCAGCCAAGGATTTACAGCAGAAGAGACCCAGTACTTC
TRBJ1-5 16 TRBV7-2 TRBD1 - CASSLVSGGADQPQHF TGTGCCAGCAGCTTAGTATCAGGGGGCGCGGATCAGCCCCAGCATTTT
TRBJ2-3 12 TRBV19 - few CASSFLKGEQYF TGTGCCAGTAGTTTCTTGAAGGGGGAGCAGTATTTT
TRBJ2-7 15 TRBV28 TRBD2 - CASSWSGRDSYEQYF TGTGCCAGCAGTTGGAGCGGGAGGGACTCCTACGAGCAGTACTTC
TRBJ2-2 19 TRBV27 - - CASSLLDKRIGRNTGELFF TGTGCCAGCAGTTTATTGGACAAAAGGATTGGTCGGAACACCGGGGAGCTGTTTTTT
TRBJ2-7 14 TRBV6-5 - - CASSSGLITYEQYF TGTGCCAGCAGTTCGGGACTGATCACCTACGAGCAGTACTTC
TRBJ1-3 15 TRBV4-1 - - CASSQEGNTGNTIYF TGCGCCAGCAGCCAAGAAGGGAACACTGGAAACACCATATATTTT
TRBJ2-5 13 TRBV2 - - CASSFRGEETQYF TGTGCCAGCAGTTTTCGGGGCGAAGAGACCCAGTACTTC
TRBJ1-1 11 TRBV7-2 - - CASSLNTEAFF TGTGCCAGCAGCCTTAACACTGAAGCTTTCTTT
TRBJ1-2 13 TRBV18 TRBD1 - CASSPEQGAGYTF TGTGCCAGCTCACCCGAACAGGGGGCTGGCTACACCTTC
TRBJ2-2 15 TRBV7-2 - - CASSTRIGGTGELFF TGTGCCAGCAGCACCCGGATAGGGGGGACCGGGGAGCTGTTTTTT
TRBJ2-3 15 TRBV29-1 TRBD2 - CSAHGLAGGTDTQYF TGCAGCGCCCATGGACTAGCGGGGGGCACAGATACGCAGTATTTT
TRBJ2-1 17 TRBV7-2 - once CASSLVSREWGYNEQFF TGTGCCAGCAGCTTGGTTAGTCGGGAGTGGGGGTACAATGAGCAGTTCTTC
TRBJ2-3 15 TRBV25-1 - - CASSEPGVSTDTQYF TGTGCCAGCAGTGAACCCGGGGTTAGCACAGATACGCAGTATTTT
TRBJ2-2 17 TRBV4-3 - - CASSPRFTGSNTGELFF TGCGCCAGCAGCCCCCGATTCACGGGGTCGAACACCGGGGAGCTGTTTTTT
TRBJ2-7 12 TRBV5-6 - - CASSRVSYEQYF TGTGCCAGCAGCAGGGTAAGCTACGAGCAGTACTTC
TRBJ2-3 13 TRBV5-1 - - CASSLEPADTQYF TGCGCCAGCAGCTTGGAGCCGGCAGATACGCAGTATTTT
TRBJ2-3 14 TRBV29-1 - - CSVVPGTPPDTQYF TGCAGCGTAGTTCCCGGGACACCGCCAGATACGCAGTATTTT
TRBJ2-1 13 TRBV11-2 - - CASSLNRDTVGVF TGTGCCAGCAGCTTAAACCGGGACACCGTGGGGGTCTTC
TRBJ2-7 14 TRBV11-3 TRBD2 - CANPGKGTTYEQYF TGTGCCAACCCCGGGAAGGGGACTACCTACGAGCAGTACTTC
TRBJ2-1 17 TRBV9 TRBD2 - CASSVRGLAGVGNEQFF TGTGCCAGCAGCGTTCGGGGACTAGCGGGAGTAGGGAATGAGCAGTTCTTC
TRBJ2-3 15 TRBV14 TRBD1 - CASSQSSRQGATQYF TGTGCCAGCAGCCAATCCTCTCGACAGGGGGCTACGCAGTATTTT
TRBJ2-6 13 TRBV2 - few CARQGTGANVLTF TGTGCCAGACAGGGCACTGGGGCCAACGTCCTGACTTTC
TRBJ2-7 13 TRBV19 - - CASSIGGGLEQYF TGTGCCAGTAGTATAGGAGGCGGCCTCGAGCAGTACTTC
TRBJ1-5 15 TRBV6-1 - once CASSLGLEGMGPQHF TGTGCCAGCAGTTTGGGGTTGGAGGGAATGGGCCCCCAGCATTTT
TRBJ2-7 15 TRBV28 TRBD1 - CASSAWTGGKSEQYF TGTGCCAGCAGTGCGTGGACAGGGGGAAAGTCCGAGCAGTACTTC